The clone carrying this T cell receptor beta chain has at least ten counts. Its cognate antigen is unknown. The sample originates from a study of T cell repertoires in cytomegalovirus infection. Findings of the study overall: The ex vivo response showed dominance by HLA-C-restricted CMV-specific TCR beta clonotypes. Summed public TCR beta family frequency identified CMV carriers bearing the relevant HLA.

Via MiXCR, TCRdb re-called the reads, giving one row per CDR3 protein. The sample records some 920,000 distinct CDR3 sequences, about a third being singletons. CDR1 is SEHNR and CDR2 is FQNEAQ in the germline V gene (reference sequence). This CDR3 contains 14 residues. The V end lost 0 bases, the J end lost 5 bases, and 7 bases lay between the germline ends. The TCR was taken from a human donor in good health (CMV status not recorded). Some clones in this sample may be carry-over from other donors' samples. The gene calls are TRBV7-9 and TRBJ1-4; the D is unclear. This specimen was cultured CD8+ T cells from PBMCs, taken from culture after CMV antigen stimulation. The CDR3 DNA reads TGTGCCAGCAGCTTAGCCCCACGCAATGAAAAACTGTTTTTT. It yields the protein CASSLAPRNEKLFF. The whole variable domain, remainder taken from reference TRBV7-9 and TRBJ1-4, is DTGVSQNPRHKITKRGQNVTFRCDPISEHNRLYWYRQTLGQGPEFLTYFQNEAQLEKSRLLSDRFSAERPKGSFSTLEIQRTEQGDSAMYLCASSLAPRNEKLFFGSGTQLSVL.